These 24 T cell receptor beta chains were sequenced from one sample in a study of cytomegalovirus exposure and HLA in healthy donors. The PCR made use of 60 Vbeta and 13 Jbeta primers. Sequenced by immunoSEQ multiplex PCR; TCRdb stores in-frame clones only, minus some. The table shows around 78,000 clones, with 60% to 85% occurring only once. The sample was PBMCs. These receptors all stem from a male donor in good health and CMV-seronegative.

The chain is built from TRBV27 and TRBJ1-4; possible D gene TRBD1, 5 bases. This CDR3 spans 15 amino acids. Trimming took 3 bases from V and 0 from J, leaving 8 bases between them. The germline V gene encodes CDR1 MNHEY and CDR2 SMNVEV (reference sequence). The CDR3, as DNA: TGTGCCAGCAGTTTCAGGGCTACAACTAATGAAAAACTGTTTTTT. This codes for CASSFRATTNEKLFF.

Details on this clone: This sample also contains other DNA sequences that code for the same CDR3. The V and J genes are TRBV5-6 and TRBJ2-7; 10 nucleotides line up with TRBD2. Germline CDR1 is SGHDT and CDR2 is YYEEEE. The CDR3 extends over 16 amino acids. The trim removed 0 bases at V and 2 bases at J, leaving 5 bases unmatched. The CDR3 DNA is TGTGCCAGCAGCTTGGCAGGAGGGACTAGCGCCTACGAGCAGTACTTC. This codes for CASSLAGGTSAYEQYF. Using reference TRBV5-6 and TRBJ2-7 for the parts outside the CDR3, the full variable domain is DAGVTQSPTHLIKTRGQQVTLRCSPKSGHDTVSWYQQALGQGPQFIFQYYEEEERQRGNFPDRFSGHQFPNYSSELNVNALLLGDSALYLCASSLAGGTSAYEQYFGPGTRLTVT.

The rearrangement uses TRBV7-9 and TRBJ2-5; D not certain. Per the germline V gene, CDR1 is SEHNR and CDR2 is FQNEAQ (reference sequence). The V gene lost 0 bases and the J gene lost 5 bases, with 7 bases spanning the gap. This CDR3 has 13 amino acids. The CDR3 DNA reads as TGTGCCAGCAGCTTAGCCGGGTATGAGACCCAGTACTTC. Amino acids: CASSLAGYETQYF.

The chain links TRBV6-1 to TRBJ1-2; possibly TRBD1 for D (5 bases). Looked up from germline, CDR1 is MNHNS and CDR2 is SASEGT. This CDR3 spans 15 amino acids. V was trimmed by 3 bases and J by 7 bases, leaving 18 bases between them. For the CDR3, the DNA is TGTGCCAGCAGTGAGATACTTGGGACGGAGGGTGGCTACACCTTC. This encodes CASSEILGTEGGYTF.

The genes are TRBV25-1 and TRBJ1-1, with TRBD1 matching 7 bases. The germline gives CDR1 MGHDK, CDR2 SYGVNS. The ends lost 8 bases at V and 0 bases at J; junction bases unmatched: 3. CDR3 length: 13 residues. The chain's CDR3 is CASGDSLNTEAFF. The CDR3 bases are TGTGCCAGCGGGGACAGTTTGAACACTGAAGCTTTCTTT.

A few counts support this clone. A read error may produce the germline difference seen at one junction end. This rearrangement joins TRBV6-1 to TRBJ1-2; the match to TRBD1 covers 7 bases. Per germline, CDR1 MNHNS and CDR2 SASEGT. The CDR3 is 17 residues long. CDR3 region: CASSDLGGRGSNYGYPF. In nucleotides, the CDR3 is TGTGCCAGCAGTGATCTCGGAGGCAGGGGGTCTAACTATGGCTACCCCTTC.

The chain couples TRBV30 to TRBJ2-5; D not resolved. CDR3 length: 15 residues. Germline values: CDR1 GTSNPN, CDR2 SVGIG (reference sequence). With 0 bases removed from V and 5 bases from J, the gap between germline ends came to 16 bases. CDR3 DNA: TGTGCCTGGAGTGTTGTCCATGGCCATTTGGAGACCCAGTACTTC. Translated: CAWSVVHGHLETQYF.

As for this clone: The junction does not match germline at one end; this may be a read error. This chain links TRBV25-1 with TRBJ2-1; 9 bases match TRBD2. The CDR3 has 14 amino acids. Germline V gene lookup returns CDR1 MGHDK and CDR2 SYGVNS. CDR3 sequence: CASSVGTSYHEQFF. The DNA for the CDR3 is TGTGCCAGCAGTGTTGGGACTAGCTACCATGAGCAGTTCTTC. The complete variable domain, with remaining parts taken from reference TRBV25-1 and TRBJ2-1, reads EADIYQTPRYLVIGTGKKITLECSQTMGHDKMYWYQQDPGMELHLIHYSYGVNSTEKGDLSSESTVSRIRTEHFPLTLESARPSHTSQYLCASSVGTSYHEQFFGPGTRLTVL.

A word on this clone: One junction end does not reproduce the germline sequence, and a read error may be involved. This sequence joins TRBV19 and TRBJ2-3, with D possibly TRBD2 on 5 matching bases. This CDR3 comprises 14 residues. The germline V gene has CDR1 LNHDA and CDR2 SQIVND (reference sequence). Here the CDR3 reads CASSNPGSRDTQYF. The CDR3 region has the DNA TGTGCCAGTAGTAATCCGGGAAGCAGAGATACGCAGTATTTT.

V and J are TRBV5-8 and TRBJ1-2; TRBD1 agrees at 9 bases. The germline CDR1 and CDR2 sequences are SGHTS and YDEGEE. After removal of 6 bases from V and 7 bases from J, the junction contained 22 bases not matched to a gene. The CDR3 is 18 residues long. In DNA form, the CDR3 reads TGTGCCAGCATCCGCGGAGGGGACAGGGATTCGACGTCAGCTGGCTACACCTTC. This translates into CASIRGGDRDSTSAGYTF.

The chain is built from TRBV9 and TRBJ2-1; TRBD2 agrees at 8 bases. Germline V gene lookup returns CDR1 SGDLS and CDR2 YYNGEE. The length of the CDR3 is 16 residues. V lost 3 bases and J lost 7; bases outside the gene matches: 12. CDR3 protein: CASSERGAGVYNEQFF. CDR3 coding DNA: TGTGCCAGCAGCGAAAGAGGAGCGGGAGTATATAATGAGCAGTTCTTC. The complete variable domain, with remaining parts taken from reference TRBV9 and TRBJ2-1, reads DSGVTQTPKHLITATGQRVTLRCSPRSGDLSVYWYQQSLDQGLQFLIQYYNGEERAKGNILERFSAQQFPDLHSELNLSSLELGDSALYFCASSERGAGVYNEQFFGPGTRLTVL.

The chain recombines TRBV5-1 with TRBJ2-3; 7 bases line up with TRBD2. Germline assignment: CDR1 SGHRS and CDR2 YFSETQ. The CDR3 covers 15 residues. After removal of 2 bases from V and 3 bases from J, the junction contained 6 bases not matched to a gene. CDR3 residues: CASSLGGSGTDTQYF. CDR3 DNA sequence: TGCGCCAGCAGCTTAGGCGGGAGCGGAACAGATACGCAGTATTTT.

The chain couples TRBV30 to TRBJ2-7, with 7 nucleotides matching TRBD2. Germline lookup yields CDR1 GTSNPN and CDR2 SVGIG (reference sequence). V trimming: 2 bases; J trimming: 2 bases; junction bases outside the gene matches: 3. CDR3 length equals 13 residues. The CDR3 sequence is CAWSTGLPYEQYF. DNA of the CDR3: TGTGCCTGGAGTACGGGACTACCCTACGAGCAGTACTTC.

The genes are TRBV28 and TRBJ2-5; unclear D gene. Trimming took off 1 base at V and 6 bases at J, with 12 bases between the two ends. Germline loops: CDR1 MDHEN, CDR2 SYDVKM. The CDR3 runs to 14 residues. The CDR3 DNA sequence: TGTGCCAGCAGTTTATTCGCCGGGTTGCAGACCCAGTACTTC. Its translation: CASSLFAGLQTQYF.

This CDR3 is CASSGTTGRSNQPQHF. As DNA, the CDR3 is TGTGCCAGCAGCGGGACGACAGGCCGTAGCAATCAGCCCCAGCATTTT. The chain carries TRBV2 and TRBJ1-5, with D possibly matching TRBD1 (6 bases). Trimming removed 6 bases at V and 0 bases at J, with 15 bases between. CDR3 length equals 16 residues. Germline V gene lookup returns CDR1 SNHLY and CDR2 FYNNEI.

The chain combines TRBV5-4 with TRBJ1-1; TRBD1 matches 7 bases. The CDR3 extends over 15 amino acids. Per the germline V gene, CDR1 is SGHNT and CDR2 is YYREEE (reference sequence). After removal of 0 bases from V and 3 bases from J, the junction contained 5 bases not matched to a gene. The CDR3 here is CASSLARTGHTEAFF. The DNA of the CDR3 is TGTGCCAGCAGCTTGGCCCGGACAGGACACACTGAAGCTTTCTTT. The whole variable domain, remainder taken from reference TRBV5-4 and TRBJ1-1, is ETGVTQSPTHLIKTRGQQVTLRCSSQSGHNTVSWYQQALGQGPQFIFQYYREEENGRGNFPPRFSGLQFPNYSSELNVNALELDDSALYLCASSLARTGHTEAFFGQGTRLTVV.

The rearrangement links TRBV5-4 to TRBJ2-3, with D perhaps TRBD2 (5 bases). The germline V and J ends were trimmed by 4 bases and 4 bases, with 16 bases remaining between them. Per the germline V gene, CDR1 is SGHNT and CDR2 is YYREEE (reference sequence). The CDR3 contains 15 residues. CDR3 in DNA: TGTGCCAGCAGCAGGATACTAGAGGCCGCAGATACGCAGTATTTT. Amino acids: CASSRILEAADTQYF. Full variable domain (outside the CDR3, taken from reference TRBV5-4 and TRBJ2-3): ETGVTQSPTHLIKTRGQQVTLRCSSQSGHNTVSWYQQALGQGPQFIFQYYREEENGRGNFPPRFSGLQFPNYSSELNVNALELDDSALYLCASSRILEAADTQYFGPGTRLTVL.

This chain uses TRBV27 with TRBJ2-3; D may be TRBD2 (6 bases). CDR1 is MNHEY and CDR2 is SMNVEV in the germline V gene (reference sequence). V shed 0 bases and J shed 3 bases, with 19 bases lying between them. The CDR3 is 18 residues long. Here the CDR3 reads CASSLSPQEGDVTDTQYF. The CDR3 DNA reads TGTGCCAGCAGTTTATCCCCCCAGGAGGGAGATGTGACAGATACGCAGTATTTT.

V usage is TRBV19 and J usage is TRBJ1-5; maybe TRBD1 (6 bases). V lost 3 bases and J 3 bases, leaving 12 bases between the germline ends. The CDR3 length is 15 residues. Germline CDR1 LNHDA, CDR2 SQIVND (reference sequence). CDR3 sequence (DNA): TGTGCCAGTAGTATTCAGGCAGGGGACAATCAGCCCCAGCATTTT. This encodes CASSIQAGDNQPQHF. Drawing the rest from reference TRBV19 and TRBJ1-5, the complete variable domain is DGGITQSPKYLFRKEGQNVTLSCEQNLNHDAMYWYRQDPGQGLRLIYYSQIVNDFQKGDIAEGYSVSREKKESFPLTVTSAQKNPTAFYLCASSIQAGDNQPQHFGDGTRLSIL.

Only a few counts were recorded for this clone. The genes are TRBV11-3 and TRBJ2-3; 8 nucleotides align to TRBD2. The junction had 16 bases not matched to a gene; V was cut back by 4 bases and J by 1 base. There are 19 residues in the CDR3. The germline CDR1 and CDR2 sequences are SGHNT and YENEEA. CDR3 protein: CASSWRGTRRRPGTDTQYF. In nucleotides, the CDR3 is TGTGCCAGCAGCTGGAGGGGGACTAGGAGGCGGCCCGGCACAGATACGCAGTATTTT.

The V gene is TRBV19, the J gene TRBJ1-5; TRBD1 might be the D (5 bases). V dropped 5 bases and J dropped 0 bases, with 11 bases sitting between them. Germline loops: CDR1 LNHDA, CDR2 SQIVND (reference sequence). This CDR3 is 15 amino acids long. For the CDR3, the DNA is TGTGCCAGTAGTTCCAGGGTGGATAGCAATCAGCCCCAGCATTTT. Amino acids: CASSSRVDSNQPQHF.

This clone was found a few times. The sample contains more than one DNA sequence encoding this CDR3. The CDR3 DNA is TGTGCCAGCAGCTCTGCGGGTTACGAGCAGTACTTC. The encoded protein is CASSSAGYEQYF. The chain employs TRBV11-2 and TRBJ2-7; TRBD2 might be the D (5 bases). The CDR3 spans 12 residues. The V end was cut by 4 bases, the J end by 4 bases, with 8 bases between. Germline CDR1 and CDR2: SGHAT and FQNNGV.

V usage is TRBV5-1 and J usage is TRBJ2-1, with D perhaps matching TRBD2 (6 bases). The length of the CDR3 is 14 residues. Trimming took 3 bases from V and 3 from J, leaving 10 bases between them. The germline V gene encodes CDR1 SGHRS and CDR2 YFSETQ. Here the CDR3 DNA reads TGCGCCAGCAGCTGGTCGGGGGACTACAATGAGCAGTTCTTC. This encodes CASSWSGDYNEQFF. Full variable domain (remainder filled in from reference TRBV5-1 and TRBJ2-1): KAGVTQTPRYLIKTRGQQVTLSCSPISGHRSVSWYQQTPGQGLQFLFEYFSETQRNKGNFPGRFSGRQFSNSRSEMNVSTLELGDSALYLCASSWSGDYNEQFFGPGTRLTVL.

The CDR3 loop reads CASSSVGQGWLDTDTQYF. CDR3 sequence (DNA): TGTGCCAGCAGTTCCGTCGGACAGGGATGGTTGGACACAGATACGCAGTATTTT. The chain couples TRBV28 to TRBJ2-3; 8 bases line up with TRBD1. This CDR3 spans 18 amino acids. Germline assignment: CDR1 MDHEN and CDR2 SYDVKM. V was clipped by 4 bases and J by 2 bases; unmatched bases: 14.